This T cell receptor beta chain originates from a study of blood T cell repertoires in COVID-19. Turning to the study itself: The origin of the acute and convalescent COVID-19 samples was the United States, Italy and Spain.

Trimming stripped 1 base from V and 8 bases from J, with 12 bases between. CDR1 is LGHDT, CDR2 YNNKEL, per germline (reference sequence). The CDR3 is 14 residues long. Some clones are missing from TCRdb's copy, which holds only in-frame ones; the method was immunoSEQ multiplex PCR. The table includes tens of thousands of clones, approximately 80% detected once. This sequence joins TRBV3-1 (or the pseudogene TRBV3-2) and TRBJ2-1; D perhaps matches TRBD2 (5 bases). This sequence was found in a man at least 80 years old with acute or convalescent COVID-19. Material: peripheral blood. CDR3 region: CASSQVAGGDEQFF. The CDR3 DNA reads TGTGCCAGCAGCCAAGTGGCAGGAGGCGATGAGCAGTTCTTC.